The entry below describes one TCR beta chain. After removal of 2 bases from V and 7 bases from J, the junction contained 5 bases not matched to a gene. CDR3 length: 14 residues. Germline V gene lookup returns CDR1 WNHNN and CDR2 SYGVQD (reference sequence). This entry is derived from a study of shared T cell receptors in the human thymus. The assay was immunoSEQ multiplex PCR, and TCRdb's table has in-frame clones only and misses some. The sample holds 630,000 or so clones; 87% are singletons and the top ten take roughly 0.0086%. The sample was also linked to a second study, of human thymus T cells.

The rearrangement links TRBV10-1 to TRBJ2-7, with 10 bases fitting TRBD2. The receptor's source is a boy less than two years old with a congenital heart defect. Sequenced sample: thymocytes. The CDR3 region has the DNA TGCGCCAGCAGTGAGGGGCTAGCGGGAGAAGAGCAGTACTTC. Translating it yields CASSEGLAGEEQYF.